The 19 T cell receptor beta chains reported below all come from one sample, sequenced in a study of memory CD4+ T cells and cytomegalovirus serostatus. The sort gate was single viable CD3+CD4+CD8-CD45RO+ cells for memory CD4+ T cells. The data were produced by immunoSEQ multiplex PCR, yet TCRdb's version contains in-frame clones alone and is incomplete. The repertoire consists of about 27,000 clones, with roughly 76% occurring once and the leading ten covering about 1%. Sequencing was done on a sample of memory CD4+ T cells from blood. Receptor source: an adult in good health and CMV-seronegative.

As to this clone: The germline gene is not matched at one end of the junction; a read error may be the cause. The chain combines TRBV7-8 with TRBJ2-1; 8 bases fit TRBD1. The CDR3 has 12 amino acids. Germline values: CDR1 SGHVS, CDR2 FQNEAQ. The CDR3 sequence is CASSLGGQGFVF. CDR3 bases: TGTGCCAGCAGCTTAGGCGGACAGGGATTCGTCTTC.

The chain combines TRBV19 with TRBJ1-1, with unresolved D. V was cut by 4 bases and J by 3 bases, with 15 bases left in between. This CDR3 has 15 amino acids. Germline CDR1 and CDR2: LNHDA and SQIVND (reference sequence). CDR3 sequence: CASSKSVSFHTEAFF. The DNA of the CDR3 is TGTGCCAGTAGTAAATCGGTTTCATTCCACACTGAAGCTTTCTTT. The full variable domain, its missing parts supplied by reference TRBV19 and TRBJ1-1, is DGGITQSPKYLFRKEGQNVTLSCEQNLNHDAMYWYRQDPGQGLRLIYYSQIVNDFQKGDIAEGYSVSREKKESFPLTVTSAQKNPTAFYLCASSKSVSFHTEAFFGQGTRLTVV.

This chain links TRBV6-5 with TRBJ2-1, with TRBD2 identical over 11 bases. The J segment lost 10 bases and the V segment lost 7 bases, leaving 9 bases of the junction unmatched. The length of the CDR3 is 14 residues. CDR1 and CDR2 (germline): MNHEY, SVGAGI. The CDR3 reads CASTRGTSGGEQFF. The CDR3 bases are TGTGCCAGCACTCGCGGGACTAGCGGCGGAGAGCAGTTCTTC.

This chain joins TRBV7-2 and TRBJ2-5; possibly TRBD1 for D (5 bases). The CDR3 is made up of 16 amino acids. The germline V gene has CDR1 SGHTA and CDR2 FQGNSA. Trimming took 1 base from V and 5 from J, leaving 17 bases between them. The CDR3 DNA reads TGTGCCAGCAGCTTAGGGGGCTCTCGGACAAGGGAGACCCAGTACTTC. It yields the protein CASSLGGSRTRETQYF.

The chain links TRBV4-3 to TRBJ1-1; 7 bases are a match to TRBD1. CDR3 size: 15 residues. V lost 1 base to trimming and J lost 7 bases; unmatched junction nucleotides: 9. CDR1 and CDR2 (germline): LGHNA, YSLEER. The CDR3 loop reads CASSQGDRVGGEAFF. In DNA form, the CDR3 reads TGCGCCAGCAGCCAAGGCGACAGGGTCGGCGGTGAAGCTTTCTTT.

The chain employs TRBV4-2 and TRBJ1-4; D is unresolved. Germline CDR1 is LGHNA and CDR2 is YNFKEQ. The length of the CDR3 is 14 residues. Trimming removed 3 bases from V and 0 bases from J, with 5 bases in between. Here the CDR3 reads CASSHKSTNEKLFF. The CDR3 bases are TGTGCCAGCAGCCACAAGTCAACTAATGAAAAACTGTTTTTT.

The V and J genes are TRBV10-2 and TRBJ2-1, with 7 bases matching TRBD2. The CDR3 sequence is 14 residues long. V dropped 5 bases and J dropped 5; count of bases not matched to a gene: 6. The germline CDR1 and CDR2 sequences are WSHSY and SAAADI. Here the CDR3 reads CASSSGTKHNEQFF. The DNA of the CDR3 is TGCGCCAGCAGTTCCGGGACTAAACACAATGAGCAGTTCTTC.

The rearrangement links TRBV15 to TRBJ1-2; a weak D match, TRBD1 (6 bases). The V gene's germline CDR1 is LNHNV and CDR2 YYDKDF (reference sequence). The ends were cut back, 1 base at V and 4 bases at J, with 10 bases in the middle. The CDR3 has 14 residues. DNA for the CDR3: TGTGCCACCAGCAGAGGTGACAGGATCTATGGCTACACCTTC. Residues: CATSRGDRIYGYTF.

The chain carries TRBV7-2 and TRBJ2-7, with TRBD1 as a possible D gene (6 bases). V was trimmed by 2 bases and J by 9 bases, leaving 11 bases between them. CDR1 and CDR2 (germline): SGHTA, FQGNSA. The CDR3 spans 12 residues. CDR3 residues: CASSLPGVAQYF. Written as DNA, the CDR3 is TGTGCCAGCAGCTTACCAGGGGTAGCGCAGTACTTC.

This clone came up a few times. The V and J genes are TRBV7-6 and TRBJ1-4; D is uncertain. This CDR3 has 13 amino acids. Germline CDR1 reads SGHVS; CDR2 reads FNYEAQ. Trimming stripped 3 bases from V and 8 bases from J, with 10 bases between. The CDR3 region is CASSLALDEKLFF. CDR3 DNA sequence: TGTGCCAGCAGCTTGGCCTTGGACGAAAAACTGTTTTTT.

This rearrangement joins TRBV5-4 to TRBJ2-2; possible D gene TRBD1, 5 bases. Between the trimmed V and J ends, which lost 0 bases and 5 bases, there was a span of 11 bases. This CDR3 region has 15 residues. Germline V gene sequence: CDR1 SGHNT, CDR2 YYREEE (reference sequence). In DNA form, the CDR3 reads TGTGCCAGCAGCTTGGACAGGAAATCAACCGGGGAGCTGTTTTTT. It specifies CASSLDRKSTGELFF.

V gene TRBV7-6 combines with J gene TRBJ2-2; 9 bases fit TRBD1. CDR1 and CDR2 (germline): SGHVS, FNYEAQ. With 5 bases clipped from V and 2 bases from J, the junction kept 6 bases outside the gene matches. This CDR3 has 16 amino acids. CDR3 nucleotides: TGTGCCAGCAGCCCGGGACAGGGATACAACACCGGGGAGCTGTTTTTT. Translation gives CASSPGQGYNTGELFF.

This clone was observed once. The V call is TRBV7-9, the J call TRBJ2-1, with TRBD2 identical over 10 bases. With 5 bases clipped from V and 4 bases from J, the junction kept 5 bases outside the gene matches. The CDR3 loop spans 15 amino acids. The germline V gene has CDR1 SEHNR and CDR2 FQNEAQ (reference sequence). DNA of the CDR3: TGTGCCAGCAGCATAAGCGGGAGGGGGTACAATGAGCAGTTCTTC. Residues: CASSISGRGYNEQFF. The full variable domain, in which reference TRBV7-9 and TRBJ2-1 provide the parts outside the CDR3, is DTGVSQNPRHKITKRGQNVTFRCDPISEHNRLYWYRQTLGQGPEFLTYFQNEAQLEKSRLLSDRFSAERPKGSFSTLEIQRTEQGDSAMYLCASSISGRGYNEQFFGPGTRLTVL.

The chain uses TRBV10-3 and TRBJ2-7, with 12 bases aligning to TRBD1. The V and J ends lost 6 bases and 6 bases, in that order; junction bases with no gene match: 6. The germline V gene encodes CDR1 ENHRY and CDR2 SYGVKD. The CDR3 consists of 14 residues. CDR3 nucleotide sequence: TGTGCCATCAGAACCGGGACAGGGGGCGTCGAGCAGTACTTC. Encoded protein: CAIRTGTGGVEQYF.

The chain has TRBV19 and TRBJ2-7, with 8 bases fitting TRBD1. The CDR3 length is 14 residues. After removal of 6 bases from V and 1 base from J, the junction contained 5 bases not matched to a gene. Germline CDR1 is LNHDA and CDR2 is SQIVND (reference sequence). This chain's CDR3 is CASSGQGASYEQYF. CDR3 nucleotides: TGTGCCAGTAGCGGACAGGGCGCTTCCTACGAGCAGTACTTC.

This clone has just one count. The chain combines TRBV7-6 with TRBJ2-7; the D is unclear. CDR1 and CDR2 (germline): SGHVS, FNYEAQ. The CDR3 runs to 15 residues. With 5 bases removed from V and 2 bases from J, the gap between germline ends came to 16 bases. The CDR3 DNA sequence: TGTGCCAGCAGCCTGCGTTTGGCAGGTACCTACGAGCAGTACTTC. It translates to CASSLRLAGTYEQYF.

In its sample, this clone was seen a few times. Within the sample, other DNA sequences also encode this same CDR3. The chain recombines TRBV6-1 with TRBJ1-2, with TRBD1 matching 7 bases. The CDR3 runs to 12 residues. The germline CDR1 and CDR2 sequences are MNHNS and SASEGT. V lost 6 bases, J lost 5 bases, and 3 bases stayed unmatched. CDR3 sequence: CASRPTGYGYTF. The CDR3 coding sequence is TGTGCCAGCAGGCCGACAGGGTATGGCTACACCTTC.

V is TRBV5-1 and J is TRBJ1-4, with D possibly TRBD1 on 6 matching bases. The V end was cut by 2 bases, the J end by 0 bases, with 8 bases between. Per the germline V gene, CDR1 is SGHRS and CDR2 is YFSETQ. CDR3 length equals 15 residues. Written as DNA, the CDR3 is TGCGCCAGCAGCTTACAGGGCCCAACTAATGAAAAACTGTTTTTT. Its translation is CASSLQGPTNEKLFF.

Only one count was recorded for this clone. The rearrangement uses TRBV4-3 and TRBJ1-6; the D gene is possibly TRBD1 (5 bases). Germline CDR1 reads LGHNA; CDR2 reads YSLEER. The CDR3 covers 16 residues. Trimming removed 3 bases at V and 10 bases at J, with 19 bases between. CDR3: CASSQDIQVYQSPLHF. CDR3 nucleotides: TGCGCCAGCAGCCAGGACATACAGGTTTACCAGTCACCCCTCCACTTT.